This T cell receptor (beta chain) comes out of a study of blood T cell repertoires in COVID-19. This CDR3 is built from 14 residues. V was shortened by 3 bases and J by 2 bases, with 7 bases between the two germline ends. Germline loops: CDR1 SSHAT, CDR2 FNYEAQ (reference sequence). Generated by immunoSEQ multiplex PCR, the TCRdb table keeps only in-frame clones and is missing some. The table has about 44,000 clones, approximately 90% seen once; the top ten hold approximately 23%. The receptor was isolated from a woman of 80 years or more in a cohort sampled during active or convalescent COVID-19. The specimen was peripheral blood. The V and J genes are TRBV7-7 and TRBJ2-2; D is uncertain. The CDR3 DNA reads TGTGCCAGCAGCTTCCTTTCTAACACCGGGGAGCTGTTTTTT. Its protein product is CASSFLSNTGELFF.